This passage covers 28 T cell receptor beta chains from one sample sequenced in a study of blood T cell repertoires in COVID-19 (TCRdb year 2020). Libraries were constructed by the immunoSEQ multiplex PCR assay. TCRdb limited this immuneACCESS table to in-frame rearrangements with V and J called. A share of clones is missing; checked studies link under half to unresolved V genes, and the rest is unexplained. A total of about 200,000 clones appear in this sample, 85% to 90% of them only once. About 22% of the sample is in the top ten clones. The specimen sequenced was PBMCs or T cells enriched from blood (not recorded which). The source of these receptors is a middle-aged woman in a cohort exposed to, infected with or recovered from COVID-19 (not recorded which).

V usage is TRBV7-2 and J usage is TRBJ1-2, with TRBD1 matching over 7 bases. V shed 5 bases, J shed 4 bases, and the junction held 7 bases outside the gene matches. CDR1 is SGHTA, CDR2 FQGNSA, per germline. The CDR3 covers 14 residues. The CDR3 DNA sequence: TGTGCCAGCAGCATCCTACAGGGGAGCTATGGCTACACCTTC. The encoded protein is CASSILQGSYGYTF.

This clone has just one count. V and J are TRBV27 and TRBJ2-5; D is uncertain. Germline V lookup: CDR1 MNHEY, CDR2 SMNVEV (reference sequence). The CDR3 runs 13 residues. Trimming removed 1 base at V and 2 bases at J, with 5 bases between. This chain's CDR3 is CASSLYLQETQYF. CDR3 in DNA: TGTGCCAGCAGTTTATATTTACAAGAGACCCAGTACTTC.

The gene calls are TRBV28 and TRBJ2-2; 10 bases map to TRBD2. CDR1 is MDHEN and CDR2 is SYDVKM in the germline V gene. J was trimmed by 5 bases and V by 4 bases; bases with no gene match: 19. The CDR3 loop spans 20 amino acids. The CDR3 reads CASSSHSSGGKLAGTGELFF. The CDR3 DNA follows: TGTGCCAGCAGTTCCCATAGTAGCGGGGGGAAACTCGCGGGGACCGGGGAGCTGTTTTTT.

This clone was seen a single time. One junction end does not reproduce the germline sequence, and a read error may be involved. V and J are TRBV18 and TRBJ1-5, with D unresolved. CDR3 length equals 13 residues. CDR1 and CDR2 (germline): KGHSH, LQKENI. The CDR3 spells CASSPGRNHPQHF. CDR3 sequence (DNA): TGTGCCAGCTCACCAGGGAGGAATCATCCCCAGCATTTT. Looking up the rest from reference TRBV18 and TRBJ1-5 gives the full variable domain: NAGVMQNPRHLVRRRGQEARLRCSPMKGHSHVYWYRQLPEEGLKFMVYLQKENIIDESGMPKERFSAEFPKEGPSILRIQQVVRGDSAAYFCASSPGRNHPQHFGDGTRLSIL.

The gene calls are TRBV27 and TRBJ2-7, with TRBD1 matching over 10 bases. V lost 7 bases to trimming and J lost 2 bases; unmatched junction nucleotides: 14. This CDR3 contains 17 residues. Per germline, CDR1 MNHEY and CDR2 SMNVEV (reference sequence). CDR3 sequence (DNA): TGTGCCAGCACCGACAACTGGAGGGGACAGGGGACCTACGAGCAGTACTTC. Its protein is CASTDNWRGQGTYEQYF.

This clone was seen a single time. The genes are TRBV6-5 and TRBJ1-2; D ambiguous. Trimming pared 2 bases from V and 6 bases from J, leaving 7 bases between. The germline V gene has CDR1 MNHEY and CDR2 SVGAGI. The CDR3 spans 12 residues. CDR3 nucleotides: TGTGCCAGCAGTTACCGGACTGATGGCTACACCTTC. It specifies CASSYRTDGYTF.

CDR3 nucleotide sequence: TGTGCCAGCAGTTTATCTCGTCAGGATCCTAACTATGGCTACACCTTC. This sequence encodes CASSLSRQDPNYGYTF. The gene calls are TRBV27 and TRBJ1-2; D gene uncertain. This CDR3 is 16 amino acids long. V lost 0 bases, J lost 0 bases, and 11 bases lay in between. From germline, CDR1 is MNHEY and CDR2 SMNVEV (reference sequence).

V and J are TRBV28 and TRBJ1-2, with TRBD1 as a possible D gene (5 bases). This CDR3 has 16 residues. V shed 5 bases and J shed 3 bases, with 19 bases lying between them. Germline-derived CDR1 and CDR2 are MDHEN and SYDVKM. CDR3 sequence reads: CASSPQGSSRHYGYTF. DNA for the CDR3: TGTGCCAGCAGTCCCCAGGGCTCATCACGCCACTATGGCTACACCTTC.

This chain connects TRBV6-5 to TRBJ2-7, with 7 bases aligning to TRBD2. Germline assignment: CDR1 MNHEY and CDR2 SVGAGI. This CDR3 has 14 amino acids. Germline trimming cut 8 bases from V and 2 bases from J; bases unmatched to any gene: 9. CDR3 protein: CASRLAGLAYEQYF. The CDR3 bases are TGTGCCAGCCGATTAGCGGGTCTCGCCTACGAGCAGTACTTC.

The CDR3 sequence: CASSKDSAVRNEQFF. The CDR3 region has the DNA TGTGCCAGCAGTAAGGACAGTGCCGTTCGGAATGAGCAGTTCTTC. The V call is TRBV27, the J call TRBJ2-1, with a possible D match to TRBD1 (6 bases). Trimming left V 5 bases short and J 7 bases short, with 18 bases between. Germline V gene sequence: CDR1 MNHEY, CDR2 SMNVEV (reference sequence). The CDR3 spans 15 residues.

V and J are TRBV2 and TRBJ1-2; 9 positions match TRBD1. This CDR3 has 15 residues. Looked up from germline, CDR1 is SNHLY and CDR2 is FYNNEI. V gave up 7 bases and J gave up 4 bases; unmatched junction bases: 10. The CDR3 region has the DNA TGTGCCAGCACATTAAGTGGGACAGGGACCTATGGCTACACCTTC. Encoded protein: CASTLSGTGTYGYTF.

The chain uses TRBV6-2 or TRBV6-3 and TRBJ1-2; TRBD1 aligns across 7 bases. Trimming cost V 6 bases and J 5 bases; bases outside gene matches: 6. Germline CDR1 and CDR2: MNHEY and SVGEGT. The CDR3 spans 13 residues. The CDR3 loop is CASSVGQAYGYTF. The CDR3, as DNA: TGTGCCAGCAGCGTTGGACAGGCATATGGCTACACCTTC.

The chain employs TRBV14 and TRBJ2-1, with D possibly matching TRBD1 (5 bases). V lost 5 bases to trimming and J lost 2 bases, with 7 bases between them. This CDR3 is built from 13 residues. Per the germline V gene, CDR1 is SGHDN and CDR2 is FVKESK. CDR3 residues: CASSADTYNEQFF. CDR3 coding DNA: TGTGCCAGCAGCGCGGACACCTACAATGAGCAGTTCTTC.

CDR3 in DNA: TGTGCCAGCAGCCCCTCACGACTAGCGGGAGTCGACGAGCAGTACTTC. Its translation: CASSPSRLAGVDEQYF. The rearrangement joins TRBV9 to TRBJ2-7; 12 bases line up with TRBD2. The CDR3 runs to 16 residues. Losses at the gene ends were 4 bases for V and 5 bases for J; bases not matched to a gene: 10. Germline loops: CDR1 SGDLS, CDR2 YYNGEE. The full variable domain, with the rest looked up from reference TRBV9 and TRBJ2-7, is DSGVTQTPKHLITATGQRVTLRCSPRSGDLSVYWYQQSLDQGLQFLIQYYNGEERAKGNILERFSAQQFPDLHSELNLSSLELGDSALYFCASSPSRLAGVDEQYFGPGTRLTVT.

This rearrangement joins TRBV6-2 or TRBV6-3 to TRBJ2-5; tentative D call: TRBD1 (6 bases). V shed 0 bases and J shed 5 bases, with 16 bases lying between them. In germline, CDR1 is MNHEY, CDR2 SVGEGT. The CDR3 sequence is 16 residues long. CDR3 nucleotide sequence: TGTGCCAGCAGTTACTCGAGGACAGAGGGAAAGGAGACCCAGTACTTC. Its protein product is CASSYSRTEGKETQYF.

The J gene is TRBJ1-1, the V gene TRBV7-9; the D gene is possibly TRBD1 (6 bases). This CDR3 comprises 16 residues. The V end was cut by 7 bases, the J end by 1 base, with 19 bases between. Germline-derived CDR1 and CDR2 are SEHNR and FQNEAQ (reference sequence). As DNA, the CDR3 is TGTGCCAGCACCCCACGGGGGGGCCGGGGGAACACTGAAGCTTTCTTT. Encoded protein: CASTPRGGRGNTEAFF.

This CDR3 is CASSEIRRGTYNEQFF. CDR3 in DNA: TGCGCCAGCAGTGAGATTAGGCGGGGGACCTACAATGAGCAGTTCTTC. The V and J genes are TRBV10-1 and TRBJ2-1; TRBD2 agrees at 7 bases. Germline V lookup: CDR1 WNHNN, CDR2 SYGVQD (reference sequence). CDR3 size: 16 residues. V was pared by 2 bases and J by 2 bases, with 6 bases of the junction left unmatched.

The CDR3 bases are TGCGCCAGCAGCCAAACCAGGCAGCGGGGGGGGGCAGATACGCAGTATTTT. Translated, it gives CASSQTRQRGGADTQYF. V is TRBV4-1 and J is TRBJ2-3; 10 positions agree with TRBD2. This CDR3 region has 17 residues. Per germline, CDR1 MGHRA and CDR2 YSYEKL. V trimming: 2 bases; J trimming: 4 bases; junction bases outside the gene matches: 9.

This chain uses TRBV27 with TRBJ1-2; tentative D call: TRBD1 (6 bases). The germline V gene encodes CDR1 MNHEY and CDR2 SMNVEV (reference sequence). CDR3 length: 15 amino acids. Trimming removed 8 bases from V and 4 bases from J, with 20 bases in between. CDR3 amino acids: CASRFGGAMRYGYTF. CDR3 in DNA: TGTGCCAGCCGCTTTGGGGGGGCGATGCGCTATGGCTACACCTTC.

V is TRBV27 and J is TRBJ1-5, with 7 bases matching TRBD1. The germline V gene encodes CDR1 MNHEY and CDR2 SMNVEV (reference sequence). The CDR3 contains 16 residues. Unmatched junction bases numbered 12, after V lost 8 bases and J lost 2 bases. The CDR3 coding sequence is TGTGCCAGCGGTTCCCCGAACGACAGGGGCAATCAGCCCCAGCATTTT. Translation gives CASGSPNDRGNQPQHF.

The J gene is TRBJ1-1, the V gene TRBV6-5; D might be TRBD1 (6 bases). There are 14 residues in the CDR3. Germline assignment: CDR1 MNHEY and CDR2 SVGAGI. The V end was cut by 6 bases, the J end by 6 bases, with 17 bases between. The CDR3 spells CASRTGRGAPEAFF. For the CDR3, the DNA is TGTGCCAGCAGGACGGGCAGGGGCGCCCCTGAAGCTTTCTTT.

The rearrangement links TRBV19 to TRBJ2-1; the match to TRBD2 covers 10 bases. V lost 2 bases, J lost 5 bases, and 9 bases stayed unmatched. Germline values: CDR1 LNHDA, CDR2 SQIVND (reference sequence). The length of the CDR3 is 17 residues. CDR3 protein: CASSIYRSGGRNNEQFF. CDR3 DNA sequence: TGTGCCAGTAGTATATACCGTAGCGGGGGGCGCAACAATGAGCAGTTCTTC. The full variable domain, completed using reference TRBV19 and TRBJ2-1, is DGGITQSPKYLFRKEGQNVTLSCEQNLNHDAMYWYRQDPGQGLRLIYYSQIVNDFQKGDIAEGYSVSREKKESFPLTVTSAQKNPTAFYLCASSIYRSGGRNNEQFFGPGTRLTVL.

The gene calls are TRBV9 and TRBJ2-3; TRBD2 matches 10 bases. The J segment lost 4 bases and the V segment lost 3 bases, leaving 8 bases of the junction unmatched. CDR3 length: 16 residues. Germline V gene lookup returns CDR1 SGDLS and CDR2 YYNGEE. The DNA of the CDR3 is TGTGCCAGCAGCGCGCGAAGCGGGGGGGCCTCAGATACGCAGTATTTT. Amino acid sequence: CASSARSGGASDTQYF.

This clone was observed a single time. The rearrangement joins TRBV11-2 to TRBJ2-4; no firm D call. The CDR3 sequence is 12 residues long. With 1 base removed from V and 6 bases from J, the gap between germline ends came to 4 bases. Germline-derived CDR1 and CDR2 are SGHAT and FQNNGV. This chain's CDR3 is CASSLGGNIQYF. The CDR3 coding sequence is TGTGCCAGCAGCTTAGGAGGAAACATTCAGTACTTC.

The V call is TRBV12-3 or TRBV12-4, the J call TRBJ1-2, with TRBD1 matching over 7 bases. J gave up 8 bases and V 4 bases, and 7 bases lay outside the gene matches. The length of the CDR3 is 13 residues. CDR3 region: CASSSSTGEGYTF. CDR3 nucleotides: TGTGCCAGCAGTTCTAGTACAGGGGAAGGCTACACCTTC.

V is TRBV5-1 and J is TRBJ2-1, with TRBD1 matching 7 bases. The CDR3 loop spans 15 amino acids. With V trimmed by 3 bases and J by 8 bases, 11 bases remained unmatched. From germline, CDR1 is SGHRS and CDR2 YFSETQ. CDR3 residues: CASSWTGGSSHEQFF. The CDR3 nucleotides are TGCGCCAGCAGCTGGACAGGAGGTTCGTCACATGAGCAGTTCTTC.

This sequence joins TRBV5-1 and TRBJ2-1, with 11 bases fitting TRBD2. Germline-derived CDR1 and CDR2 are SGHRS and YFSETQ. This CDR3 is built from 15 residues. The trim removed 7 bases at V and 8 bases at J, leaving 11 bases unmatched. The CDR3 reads CASHANSGGADEQFF. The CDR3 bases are TGCGCCAGCCACGCGAATAGCGGGGGGGCCGATGAGCAGTTCTTC.

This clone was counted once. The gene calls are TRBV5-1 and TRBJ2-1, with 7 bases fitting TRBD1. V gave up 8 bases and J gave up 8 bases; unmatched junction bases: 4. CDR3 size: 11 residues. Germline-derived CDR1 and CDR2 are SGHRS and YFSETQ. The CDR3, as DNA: TGCGCCAGTCTTCAGGGGGATGAGCAGTTCTTC. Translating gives CASLQGDEQFF.